These 24 T cell receptor beta chains share one sample of origin, sequenced in a study of blood T cells in healthy people across ages. For the second PCR, which ran for 7 to 11 cycles, a sample-barcoded 5' primer and a J-beta primer mix were used. TCRdb reanalysed the 5' RACE reads using MiXCR and keeps one entry per CDR3 protein. The data show approximately 900,000 distinct CDR3 sequences, with about 27% seen just once and about 9.4% held by the top ten. Another study also made use of these data, one on T cells of mothers and their children.

The sample consisted of blood. The source of these receptors is a middle-aged woman in good health.

This clonotype was observed a few times. The junction departs from the called germline gene at one end, perhaps through a read error. The rearrangement joins TRBV7-7 to TRBJ2-5; tentatively, D is TRBD2 (6 bases). CDR3 size: 14 residues. Looked up from germline, CDR1 is SSHAT and CDR2 is FNYEAQ (reference sequence). The CDR3: CASSSSGVGETQYF. The CDR3 region has the DNA TGTGCTAGCAGCTCCTCGGGGGTTGGAGAGACCCAGTACTTC.

Note on this clonotype: An end of the junction differs from the germline gene, which may be a read error. This chain links TRBV2 with TRBJ2-5, with TRBD1 matching over 7 bases. CDR1 is SNHLY, CDR2 FYNNEI, per germline. This CDR3 comprises 13 residues. The CDR3 DNA sequence: TGTGCCAGCGGTGACAGGGCTGGAGAGACCCAGTACTTC. Protein sequence: CASGDRAGETQYF.

In regard to this clonotype: Given a much more abundant clone one base away, this may be a read error. V and J are TRBV7-2 and TRBJ2-6; D perhaps matches TRBD1 (5 bases). CDR1 and CDR2 (germline): SGHTA, FQGNSA. The CDR3 has 15 amino acids. CDR3 sequence: CASSEQISGANVPTF. CDR3 bases: TGTGCCAGCAGCGAACAGATCTCTGGGGCCAACGTCCCGACTTTC.

V and J are TRBV10-2 and TRBJ2-4, with D perhaps assigned TRBD1 or TRBD2 (5 bases each). The assigned J gene may be wrong: the sequence end matches TRBJ2-7 better. CDR1 and CDR2 from the germline V gene are WSHSY and SAAADI. The CDR3 has 13 amino acids. The CDR3: CASRGPPDYEQYF. CDR3 coding DNA: TGCGCCAGCAGGGGACCTCCTGACTACGAGCAGTACTTC.

Many counts were recorded for this clonotype. The CDR3 is CSVATAEAFF. The CDR3 nucleotides are TGCAGCGTCGCGACAGCAGAAGCTTTCTTT. The rearrangement links TRBV29-1 to TRBJ1-1; TRBD1 is a possible D gene (5 bases). The CDR3 totals 10 residues. Per germline, CDR1 SQVTM and CDR2 ANQGSEA. V was shortened by 6 bases and J by 8 bases, with 10 bases between the two germline ends.

This clonotype has only a few counts. The chain couples TRBV7-2 to TRBJ2-3; 8 positions agree with TRBD2. Germline V lookup: CDR1 SGHTA, CDR2 FQGNSA. This CDR3 has 15 amino acids. The V gene end was trimmed by 6 bases and the J gene end by 9 bases; junction bases not matched to a gene: 14. The CDR3 DNA sequence: TGTGCCAGCAGGTTTCCCGGGACTAGGAAGGACACGCAGTATTTT. Translated: CASRFPGTRKDTQYF.

The table lists this clonotype with a few counts. The chain joins TRBV20-1 to TRBJ2-2; 8 bases fit TRBD2. V gave up 2 bases and J gave up 1 base; unmatched junction bases: 6. This CDR3 has 16 residues. Per the germline V gene, CDR1 is DFQATT and CDR2 is SNEGSKA (reference sequence). CDR3 bases: TGCAGTGCTAGATACGTCCTAGCGGGGAACACCGGGGAGCTGTTTTTT. As protein: CSARYVLAGNTGELFF.

This chain connects TRBV20-1 to TRBJ1-5; D ambiguous. This CDR3 comprises 12 residues. CDR1 and CDR2 from the germline V gene are DFQATT and SNEGSKA (reference sequence). Trimming cost V 7 bases and J 0 bases, with 7 bases left between them. The chain's CDR3 is CSGEPSNQPQHF. DNA of the CDR3: TGCAGTGGGGAGCCTAGCAATCAGCCCCAGCATTTT.

The CDR3 DNA sequence: TGTGCTAGTGGTTTTTTCGGGGGGGCTCTCTACAATGAGCAGTTCTTC. The encoded protein is CASGFFGGALYNEQFF. The rearrangement uses TRBV12-5 and TRBJ2-1; 8 bases fit TRBD2. Germline V gene data show CDR1 as LGHNT and CDR2 as FRNRAP. This CDR3 contains 16 residues. V lost 3 bases and J lost 3; bases outside the gene matches: 7.

Regarding this clonotype: One end of the junction fails to match germline, which may point to a read error. The chain couples TRBV4-1 to TRBJ1-5, with D perhaps TRBD1 (5 bases). The CDR3 is 15 amino acids. Germline V gene data show CDR1 as MGHRA and CDR2 as YSYEKL. As DNA, the CDR3 is TGCGCCACCAGCCAAACCCGGGACAGCAATCAGCCCCAGCATTTT. Its translation is CATSQTRDSNQPQHF.

This clonotype has at least ten counts. The chain carries TRBV29-1 and TRBJ2-7; either TRBD1 or TRBD2 may fit D (5 bases each). The CDR3 has 13 residues. V lost 3 bases, J lost 0 bases, and 9 bases lay in between. The germline V gene encodes CDR1 SQVTM and CDR2 ANQGSEA. CDR3 in DNA: TGCAGCGTTGACGATGGGACCTCCTACGAGCAGTACTTC. Encoded protein: CSVDDGTSYEQYF.

This sequence joins TRBV3-1 and TRBJ1-2; D perhaps matches TRBD1 (5 bases). The V and J ends lost 1 base and 2 bases respectively, with 11 bases between them. Germline V CDR1 and CDR2: LGHDT, YNNKEL (reference sequence). This CDR3 spans 15 amino acids. The CDR3 DNA reads as TGTGCCAGCAGCCAAGTGGGGCAGCGCAACTATGGCTACACCTTC. Translated, it gives CASSQVGQRNYGYTF.

This rearrangement joins TRBV27 to TRBJ1-2; TRBD1 matches at 12 bases. Germline values: CDR1 MNHEY, CDR2 SMNVEV (reference sequence). This CDR3 spans 17 amino acids. V gave up 7 bases and J gave up 8 bases; unmatched junction bases: 17. Here the CDR3 DNA reads TGTGCCAGCACCGGCTCCGGGACAGGGGGCGCAGCCGGGGGCTACACCTTC. This sequence encodes CASTGSGTGGAAGGYTF.

This clonotype was counted only a few times. This chain connects TRBV9 to TRBJ2-3, with TRBD2 matching over 10 bases. Looked up from germline, CDR1 is SGDLS and CDR2 is YYNGEE. The CDR3 loop spans 15 amino acids. V lost 4 bases, J lost 4 bases, and 6 bases stayed unmatched. CDR3 protein: CASSQGLARADTQYF. The CDR3 bases are TGTGCCAGCAGCCAGGGACTAGCGAGGGCAGATACGCAGTATTTT.

This clonotype was seen more than once but under ten times. The chain employs TRBV7-8 and TRBJ2-3, with a possible D match to TRBD2 (5 bases). CDR3 length: 17 amino acids. Germline V gives CDR1 SGHVS, CDR2 FQNEAQ. The V and J ends lost 1 base and 3 bases respectively, with 17 bases between them. For the CDR3, the DNA is TGTGCCAGCAGCTTAGTCGCGGGCCTAGTGGGGACAGATACGCAGTATTTT. This codes for CASSLVAGLVGTDTQYF.

This clonotype has a single count. A single base separates this from a much larger clone, so it may be a read error. The CDR3 DNA follows: TGTGCCAGCATGGTAGGGGGGACAAGGTCCTACGAGCAGTACTTC. Protein: CASMVGGTRSYEQYF. This rearrangement joins TRBV27 to TRBJ2-7, with D perhaps being TRBD1 or TRBD2 (6 bases each). CDR3 size: 15 residues. CDR1 and CDR2 from the germline V gene are MNHEY and SMNVEV (reference sequence). V lost 7 bases and J 1 base, leaving 17 bases between the germline ends.

This clonotype was counted a few times. The chain employs TRBV20-1 and TRBJ2-7, with D tentatively TRBD2 (5 bases). The CDR3 is made up of 13 amino acids. The V and J ends lost 5 bases and 3 bases respectively, with 14 bases between them. The V gene's germline CDR1 is DFQATT and CDR2 SNEGSKA (reference sequence). The CDR3 region has the DNA TGCAGTGCTCCGAGAGGGAGTCGCTACGAGCAGTACTTC. It encodes CSAPRGSRYEQYF.

The chain uses TRBV20-1 and TRBJ1-2, with D perhaps matching TRBD1 (5 bases). Per the germline V gene, CDR1 is DFQATT and CDR2 is SNEGSKA (reference sequence). V lost 0 bases and J 4 bases, leaving 15 bases between the germline ends. There are 15 residues in the CDR3. In DNA, the CDR3 is TGCAGTGCTAGAGAGAGGGACGGGATAACCTATGGCTACACCTTC. It codes for CSARERDGITYGYTF.

Concerning this clonotype itself: This sequence may be a read error, since a much larger clone differs from it by one base. The rearrangement links TRBV9 to TRBJ2-5, with D tentatively TRBD2 (6 bases). With 0 bases removed from V and 7 bases from J, the gap between germline ends came to 16 bases. The CDR3 runs to 15 residues. The germline V gene encodes CDR1 SGDLS and CDR2 YYNGEE. CDR3 sequence reads: CASSVDGTGGGTQYF. CDR3 bases: TGTGCCAGCAGCGTAGACGGAACTGGGGGAGGGACCCAGTACTTC.

V usage is TRBV7-2 and J usage is TRBJ2-7; tentatively, D is TRBD2 (5 bases). Looked up from germline, CDR1 is SGHTA and CDR2 is FQGNSA. The length of the CDR3 is 14 residues. Trimming stripped 10 bases from V and 2 bases from J, with 18 bases between. CDR3 amino acids: CANNWSGIAYEQYF. The CDR3 bases are TGTGCCAACAACTGGTCCGGGATAGCCTACGAGCAGTACTTC.

As regards this clonotype: A read error may produce the germline difference seen at one junction end. The V call is TRBV5-1, the J call TRBJ2-4; D may be TRBD1 (7 bases). Germline values: CDR1 SGHRS, CDR2 YFSETQ. CDR3 size: 13 residues. CDR3 in amino acids: CASSSTGEDIPYF. CDR3 bases: TGCGCCAGCAGCTCCACAGGGGAGGACATTCCGTACTTC.

This clonotype came up a few times. A much larger clone differs by one base, so this may be a read error. The CDR3 sequence is CASSPGQGDNQPQHF. Here the CDR3 DNA reads TGTGCCAGCAGCCCCGGACAGGGCGACAATCAGCCCCAGCATTTT. The rearrangement uses TRBV7-9 and TRBJ1-5, with 8 bases matching TRBD1. V dropped 5 bases and J dropped 3; count of bases not matched to a gene: 6. Germline loops: CDR1 SEHNR, CDR2 FQNEAQ (reference sequence). This CDR3 has 15 residues.

This clonotype came up many times. The chain joins TRBV12-3 or TRBV12-4 to TRBJ2-5; D is uncertain. The V end was cut by 3 bases, the J end by 2 bases, with 7 bases between. The CDR3 covers 13 residues. The CDR3 DNA is TGTGCCAGCAGTTTCCGACAACAAGAGACCCAGTACTTC. Encoded protein: CASSFRQQETQYF.

The chain recombines TRBV4-1 with TRBJ2-1; TRBD2 might be the D (5 bases). The CDR3 contains 12 residues. With 7 bases removed from V and 9 bases from J, the gap between germline ends came to 13 bases. The germline V gene has CDR1 MGHRA and CDR2 YSYEKL. CDR3 bases: TGCGCCAGCACCGGGCTGAGCGGTGAGCAGTTCTTC. This translates into CASTGLSGEQFF.